Presented here are 22 T cell receptor beta chains from one specimen sequenced in a study of cytomegalovirus exposure and HLA in healthy donors. 13 Jbeta primers and 60 Vbeta primers were used for the PCR. Only in-frame clones appear in the TCRdb table, and some are missing; sequencing was by immunoSEQ multiplex PCR. The sample includes about 180,000 clones, 75% to 85% of them seen just once. Sequencing was done on a sample of PBMCs. These receptor sequences come from a woman between 25 and 40 years old in good health and CMV-seropositive.

This rearrangement joins TRBV10-3 to TRBJ1-2; 10 bases fit TRBD1. Losses at the gene ends were 2 bases for V and 8 bases for J; bases not matched to a gene: 11. CDR1 ENHRY and CDR2 SYGVKD come from the germline V gene. The CDR3 is made up of 16 amino acids. The CDR3 nucleotides are TGTGCCATCAGTGAGGCCCGGGACAGGGGAAAAAGAGGCTACACCTTC. Amino acids: CAISEARDRGKRGYTF.

The chain combines TRBV6-8 with TRBJ2-3, with 12 bases identical to TRBD2. This CDR3 has 17 residues. The V and J ends lost 6 bases and 1 base, in that order; junction bases with no gene match: 8. Looked up from germline, CDR1 is MNHGY and CDR2 is SAAAGT. The CDR3 loop reads CASRRPLAGGCTDTQYF. In nucleotides, the CDR3 is TGTGCCAGCAGACGCCCCCTAGCGGGGGGGTGCACAGATACGCAGTATTTT.

The chain couples TRBV4-1 to TRBJ2-3; 9 bases agree with TRBD2. J was trimmed by 4 bases and V by 1 base; bases with no gene match: 6. Germline V gene data show CDR1 as MGHRA and CDR2 as YSYEKL. The CDR3 is made up of 16 amino acids. The CDR3 region has the DNA TGCGCCAGCAGCCAAGGCCCTAGCGGGGCCCCAGATACGCAGTATTTT. Its protein is CASSQGPSGAPDTQYF.

This clone was counted a few times. The V call is TRBV7-8, the J call TRBJ2-7; unclear D gene. CDR1 is SGHVS and CDR2 is FQNEAQ in the germline V gene. The length of the CDR3 is 14 residues. V shed 1 base and J shed 3 bases, with 10 bases lying between them. CDR3 protein: CASSLVSVNYEQYF. The CDR3 region has the DNA TGTGCCAGCAGCTTAGTATCAGTAAACTACGAGCAGTACTTC.

The chain employs TRBV4-2 and TRBJ2-7; tentatively, D is TRBD2 (6 bases). The germline V gene encodes CDR1 LGHNA and CDR2 YNFKEQ. The CDR3 loop spans 18 amino acids. V was cut by 0 bases and J by 3 bases, with 21 bases left in between. The CDR3 nucleotides are TGTGCCAGCAGCCAAGAGGAGGTAGGGCGGGGTTCGAACTACGAGCAGTACTTC. Its protein is CASSQEEVGRGSNYEQYF.

J is TRBJ2-2 and V is TRBV10-1; tentative D call: TRBD1 (7 bases). The V and J ends lost 7 bases and 0 bases respectively, with 15 bases between them. CDR1 is WNHNN and CDR2 is SYGVQD in the germline V gene (reference sequence). This CDR3 has 16 residues. In DNA form, the CDR3 reads TGCGCCAGCAATCCACAGGGGACTGCGAACACCGGGGAGCTGTTTTTT. Residues: CASNPQGTANTGELFF.

The chain employs TRBV7-9 and TRBJ1-6; TRBD1 aligns across 7 bases. Germline lookup yields CDR1 SEHNR and CDR2 FQNEAQ (reference sequence). The trim removed 5 bases at V and 6 bases at J, leaving 10 bases unmatched. This CDR3 region has 16 residues. CDR3 residues: CASSPLSGTANSPLHF. The CDR3 DNA reads TGTGCCAGCAGCCCCCTTTCCGGGACAGCTAATTCACCCCTCCACTTT. The whole variable domain, filled in from reference TRBV7-9 and TRBJ1-6, reads DTGVSQNPRHKITKRGQNVTFRCDPISEHNRLYWYRQTLGQGPEFLTYFQNEAQLEKSRLLSDRFSAERPKGSFSTLEIQRTEQGDSAMYLCASSPLSGTANSPLHFGNGTRLTVT.

The J gene is TRBJ2-2, the V gene TRBV4-2; 10 bases align to TRBD2. This CDR3 is built from 19 residues. Germline values: CDR1 LGHNA, CDR2 YNFKEQ. The V gene end was trimmed by 3 bases and the J gene end by 4 bases; junction bases not matched to a gene: 14. Written as DNA, the CDR3 is TGTGCCAGCAGCCATCGGGTGCTAGCGGGGGCCTCGGGCACCGGGGAGCTGTTTTTT. As protein: CASSHRVLAGASGTGELFF.

The gene calls are TRBV16 and TRBJ1-5; TRBD1 agrees at 9 bases. This CDR3 contains 14 residues. Germline CDR1 KGHSY, CDR2 FQNENV. The V segment lost 4 bases and the J segment 3 bases; nucleotides outside the gene matches: 1. This CDR3 reads CASSRTGANQPQHF. Written as DNA, the CDR3 is TGTGCCAGCAGCCGGACAGGGGCCAATCAGCCCCAGCATTTT. Variable domain in full (rest from reference TRBV16 and TRBJ1-5): GEEVAQTPKHLVRGEGQKAKLYCAPIKGHSYVFWYQQVLKNEFKFLISFQNENVFDETGMPKERFSAKCLPNSPCSLEIQATKLEDSAVYFCASSRTGANQPQHFGDGTRLSIL.

The chain combines TRBV5-1 with TRBJ2-5, with D possibly TRBD1 on 5 matching bases. The germline V gene has CDR1 SGHRS and CDR2 YFSETQ. Trimming shortened V by 4 bases and J by 7 bases, and 17 bases separated the two germline ends. CDR3 length equals 14 residues. The DNA of the CDR3 is TGCGCCAGCAGCAAAGAAGCTACCCAGGGGACCCAGTACTTC. This gives the protein CASSKEATQGTQYF.

This sequence joins TRBV28 and TRBJ1-5; the D is unclear. CDR3 length: 14 amino acids. Trimming took 2 bases from V and 3 from J, leaving 8 bases between them. Germline V CDR1 and CDR2: MDHEN, SYDVKM. This chain's CDR3 is CASSLGEYNQPQHF. In nucleotides, the CDR3 is TGTGCCAGCAGTTTAGGGGAGTACAATCAGCCCCAGCATTTT.

This clone occurred a few times. The chain uses TRBV7-2 and TRBJ2-3, with a tentative D call TRBD2 (5 bases). The CDR3 runs 14 residues. The germline V gene has CDR1 SGHTA and CDR2 FQGNSA. V lost 5 bases, J lost 1 base, and 10 bases lay in between. The CDR3 sequence: CASSGMRGTDTQYF. The DNA of the CDR3 is TGTGCCAGCAGCGGCATGAGGGGCACAGATACGCAGTATTTT. The variable domain in full, with the rest retrieved from reference TRBV7-2 and TRBJ2-3, is GAGVSQSPSNKVTEKGKDVELRCDPISGHTALYWYRQSLGQGLEFLIYFQGNSAPDKSGLPSDRFSAERTGGSVSTLTIQRTQQEDSAVYLCASSGMRGTDTQYFGPGTRLTVL.

The chain combines TRBV7-2 with TRBJ2-5, with D possibly being TRBD1 (5 bases). CDR3 length: 15 amino acids. The V and J ends lost 2 bases and 1 base respectively, with 11 bases between them. Germline assignment: CDR1 SGHTA and CDR2 FQGNSA. The CDR3 here is CASSLQGGSQETQYF. DNA of the CDR3: TGTGCCAGCAGCTTACAGGGTGGAAGCCAAGAGACCCAGTACTTC.

The V call is TRBV9, the J call TRBJ1-3; D uncertain. This CDR3 contains 13 residues. V lost 3 bases and J 4 bases, leaving 8 bases between the germline ends. The germline CDR1 and CDR2 sequences are SGDLS and YYNGEE. CDR3 protein: CASSAGRGNTIYF. For the CDR3, the DNA is TGTGCCAGCAGCGCCGGGAGAGGAAACACCATATATTTT. The full variable domain, with the rest looked up from reference TRBV9 and TRBJ1-3, is DSGVTQTPKHLITATGQRVTLRCSPRSGDLSVYWYQQSLDQGLQFLIQYYNGEERAKGNILERFSAQQFPDLHSELNLSSLELGDSALYFCASSAGRGNTIYFGEGSWLTVV.

This sequence joins TRBV9 and TRBJ2-2, with 9 nucleotides matching TRBD1. Per germline, CDR1 SGDLS and CDR2 YYNGEE. Trimming cost V 0 bases and J 6 bases; bases outside gene matches: 6. This CDR3 is built from 16 residues. This chain's CDR3 is CASSVVGQGWAGELFF. CDR3 coding DNA: TGTGCCAGCAGCGTAGTGGGACAGGGATGGGCCGGGGAGCTGTTTTTT. The full variable domain, in which reference TRBV9 and TRBJ2-2 provide the parts outside the CDR3, is DSGVTQTPKHLITATGQRVTLRCSPRSGDLSVYWYQQSLDQGLQFLIQYYNGEERAKGNILERFSAQQFPDLHSELNLSSLELGDSALYFCASSVVGQGWAGELFFGEGSRLTVL.

The rearrangement joins TRBV5-1 to TRBJ2-1; 8 bases line up with TRBD2. CDR1 is SGHRS and CDR2 is YFSETQ in the germline V gene. The CDR3 contains 15 residues. V trimming: 6 bases; J trimming: 4 bases; junction bases outside the gene matches: 9. This CDR3 reads CASTEAGVSYNEQFF. For the CDR3, the DNA is TGCGCCAGCACCGAAGCGGGGGTTTCTTACAATGAGCAGTTCTTC.

This rearrangement joins TRBV6-1 to TRBJ2-6; TRBD2 might be the D (5 bases). The CDR3 has 15 residues. In germline, CDR1 is MNHNS, CDR2 SASEGT. With 4 bases removed from V and 0 bases from J, the gap between germline ends came to 7 bases. CDR3 DNA: TGTGCCAGCAGTGGGGAGCACTCTGGGGCCAACGTCCTGACTTTC. Translated: CASSGEHSGANVLTF.

The rearrangement links TRBV7-2 to TRBJ1-1; 7 positions agree with TRBD1. The ends lost 5 bases at V and 5 bases at J; junction bases unmatched: 5. The CDR3 spans 13 residues. Germline CDR1 SGHTA, CDR2 FQGNSA. CDR3: CASSEQGNTEAFF. The CDR3 bases are TGTGCCAGCAGCGAACAGGGGAATACTGAAGCTTTCTTT. Full variable domain (missing parts from reference TRBV7-2 and TRBJ1-1): GAGVSQSPSNKVTEKGKDVELRCDPISGHTALYWYRQSLGQGLEFLIYFQGNSAPDKSGLPSDRFSAERTGGSVSTLTIQRTQQEDSAVYLCASSEQGNTEAFFGQGTRLTVV.

This clone was seen only a few times. CDR3 in DNA: TGTGCCAGCAGTTTTCCGAAAGGGGGGACTAGCGGGGGCCAAGAGACCCAGTACTTC. Translating gives CASSFPKGGTSGGQETQYF. The J gene is TRBJ2-5, the V gene TRBV27, with TRBD2 identical over 14 bases. Germline V gene lookup returns CDR1 MNHEY and CDR2 SMNVEV (reference sequence). With 3 bases clipped from V and 1 base from J, the junction kept 10 bases outside the gene matches. The CDR3 totals 19 residues.

The chain is built from TRBV2 and TRBJ2-7, with D tentatively TRBD1 (5 bases). The CDR3 extends over 14 amino acids. Germline CDR1 and CDR2: SNHLY and FYNNEI. Trimming removed 6 bases at V and 2 bases at J, with 14 bases between. Here the CDR3 DNA reads TGTGCCAGCAGCAGGGTGGTGGTGACCTACGAGCAGTACTTC. Its translation is CASSRVVVTYEQYF.

Only one count was recorded for this clone. The V and J genes are TRBV27 and TRBJ2-7, with D possibly being TRBD2 (6 bases). V was clipped by 5 bases and J by 2 bases, with 16 bases between them. CDR3 length: 15 amino acids. Germline V gives CDR1 MNHEY, CDR2 SMNVEV (reference sequence). The CDR3 here is CASSPQGLPPYEQYF. CDR3 nucleotide sequence: TGTGCCAGCAGTCCTCAGGGACTGCCCCCCTACGAGCAGTACTTC.

V and J are TRBV6-6 and TRBJ2-7, with no clear D. The CDR3 is 13 residues long. The V and J ends lost 4 bases and 6 bases respectively, with 13 bases between them. The germline V gene has CDR1 MNHNY and CDR2 SVGAGI (reference sequence). CDR3 amino acids: CASSFPHVGEQYF. CDR3 sequence (DNA): TGTGCCAGCAGTTTCCCCCACGTCGGCGAGCAGTACTTC.